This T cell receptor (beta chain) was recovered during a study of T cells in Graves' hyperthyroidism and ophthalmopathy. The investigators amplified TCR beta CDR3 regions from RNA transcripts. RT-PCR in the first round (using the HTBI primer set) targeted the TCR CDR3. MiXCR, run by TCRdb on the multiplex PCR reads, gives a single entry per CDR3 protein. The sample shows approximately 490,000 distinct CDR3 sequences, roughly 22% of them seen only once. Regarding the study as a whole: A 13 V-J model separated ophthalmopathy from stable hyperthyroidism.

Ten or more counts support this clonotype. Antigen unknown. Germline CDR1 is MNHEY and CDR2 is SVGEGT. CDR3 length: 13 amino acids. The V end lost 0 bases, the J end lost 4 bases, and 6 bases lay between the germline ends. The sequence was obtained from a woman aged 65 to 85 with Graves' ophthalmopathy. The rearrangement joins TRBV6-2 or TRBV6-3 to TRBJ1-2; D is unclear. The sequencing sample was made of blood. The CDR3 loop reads CASSYSAGYGYTF. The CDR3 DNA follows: TGTGCCAGCAGTTACTCTGCAGGCTATGGCTACACCTTC.